One and the same sample provided the 30 T cell receptor beta chains below, sequenced in a study of monozygotic twins with inflammatory bowel disease. From the 5' RACE reads, TCRdb lists one entry per CDR3 protein and no DNA. Here the sample table reports 350,000 to 500,000 distinct CDR3 sequences. Specimen: blood. All receptors derive from a human donor with ulcerative colitis or Crohn's disease, or a healthy co-twin of an affected twin (not recorded which).

The rearrangement joins TRBV5-1 to TRBJ1-6. CDR1 and CDR2 (germline): SGHRS, YFSETQ. The CDR3 totals 17 residues. The CDR3 spells CASSLSTGSSYNSPLHF.

The chain links TRBV28 to TRBJ2-7. Germline CDR1 MDHEN, CDR2 SYDVKM. This CDR3 has 13 amino acids. CDR3 sequence: CASRSAQAYEQYF.

CDR3 amino acids: CASSLAPGHDTQYF. The chain carries TRBV7-9 and TRBJ2-3. Germline lookup yields CDR1 SEHNR and CDR2 FQNEAQ (reference sequence). This CDR3 contains 14 residues.

The chain joins TRBV30 to TRBJ1-4; the TCRdb call, TRBD1, lacks DNA for checking. This CDR3 has 12 amino acids. CDR1 and CDR2 from the germline V gene are GTSNPN and SVGIG (reference sequence). The CDR3 here is CASGQQNEKLFF.

The V call is TRBV20-1, the J call TRBJ2-7; lacking DNA, the TRBD2 call made by TCRdb goes unchecked. This CDR3 contains 17 residues. Germline CDR1 DFQATT, CDR2 SNEGSKA (reference sequence). The CDR3 spells CSASGPSGRVSGYEQYF.

The chain links TRBV20-1 to TRBJ2-7; TCRdb's D call of TRBD1 is untestable without DNA. In germline, CDR1 is DFQATT, CDR2 SNEGSKA (reference sequence). The CDR3 is made up of 14 amino acids. The CDR3 protein is CSAPGGQGGNEQYF.

The J gene is TRBJ1-1, the V gene TRBV29-1. Germline V lookup: CDR1 SQVTM, CDR2 ANQGSEA. This CDR3 is built from 13 residues. CDR3 sequence: CSVPDTWTGRAFF.

The CDR3 region is CSAEARTGSQETQYF. The chain employs TRBV20-1 and TRBJ2-5; TCRdb's assignment of TRBD1 cannot be checked, as there is no DNA. The CDR3 is made up of 15 amino acids. Germline V gene sequence: CDR1 DFQATT, CDR2 SNEGSKA (reference sequence).

The V gene is TRBV12-3 or TRBV12-4, the J gene TRBJ2-2. The CDR3 runs to 11 residues. CDR3 sequence: CASSAPGELFF.

The chain combines TRBV12-3 or TRBV12-4 with TRBJ1-1; absent DNA, TCRdb's TRBD1 call cannot be checked. The CDR3 is 15 residues long. CDR3 sequence reads: CASSTQGGGPTEAFF.

This chain joins TRBV5-1 and TRBJ2-1; as DNA is missing, the TRBD1 call by TCRdb cannot be tested. This CDR3 has 13 amino acids. Germline-derived CDR1 and CDR2 are SGHRS and YFSETQ. CDR3 loop: CASSLAGEQGQFF.

The chain combines TRBV5-1 with TRBJ1-1; lacking DNA, the TRBD1 call made by TCRdb goes unchecked. Germline loops: CDR1 SGHRS, CDR2 YFSETQ. The CDR3 extends over 14 amino acids. CDR3 amino acids: CASGRDTKNTEAFF.

The genes are TRBV5-6 and TRBJ2-1; with no DNA, the TCRdb D assignment of TRBD1 cannot be verified. The V gene's germline CDR1 is SGHDT and CDR2 YYEEEE. The CDR3 is 15 amino acids. The CDR3 is CASSPEGGLYNEQFF.

The rearrangement uses TRBV20-1 and TRBJ2-2; the TCRdb call, TRBD2, lacks DNA for checking. The CDR3 runs 16 residues. CDR1 and CDR2 (germline): DFQATT, SNEGSKA (reference sequence). This CDR3 reads CSARGSSATNTGELFF.

The chain links TRBV5-1 to TRBJ1-6. Germline values: CDR1 SGHRS, CDR2 YFSETQ. The CDR3 length is 15 residues. The chain's CDR3 is CASSLAGQETSPLHF.

This chain uses TRBV2 with TRBJ2-7. This CDR3 has 14 amino acids. Germline CDR1 is SNHLY and CDR2 is FYNNEI. The CDR3 loop reads CASSEALGLGEQYF.

The chain uses TRBV28 and TRBJ2-2; absent DNA, TCRdb's TRBD1 call cannot be checked. The CDR3 covers 15 residues. CDR1 is MDHEN and CDR2 is SYDVKM in the germline V gene. The CDR3 loop reads CASSFRGEGAGELFF. The variable domain in full, completed from reference TRBV28 and TRBJ2-2, reads DVKVTQSSRYLVKRTGEKVFLECVQDMDHENMFWYRQDPGLGLRLIYFSYDVKMKEKGDIPEGYSVSREKKERFSLILESASTNQTSMYLCASSFRGEGAGELFFGEGSRLTVL.

This chain's CDR3 is CASSISTGTGVDEQYF. This chain connects TRBV18 to TRBJ2-7; TCRdb's D gene call, TRBD1, goes unchecked for lack of DNA. The germline CDR1 and CDR2 sequences are KGHSH and LQKENI. The CDR3 runs 16 residues.

V and J are TRBV12-3 or TRBV12-4 and TRBJ2-3. The CDR3 has 17 residues. CDR3 sequence reads: CASSLGTGTLNTDTQYF.

The CDR3 here is CASSQGTLPYEQYF. The V call is TRBV6-1, the J call TRBJ2-7; no DNA is available, so the TRBD1 call from TCRdb remains unchecked. CDR3 length: 14 residues. Germline V gene data show CDR1 as MNHNS and CDR2 as SASEGT.

The J gene is TRBJ1-2, the V gene TRBV12-3 or TRBV12-4; TCRdb outputs TRBD1, but without DNA this stays unchecked. The CDR3 is made up of 14 amino acids. CDR3: CASIPGDRGHGCTF.

The rearrangement joins TRBV3-1 to TRBJ2-3; TCRdb's D gene call, TRBD1, goes unchecked for lack of DNA. This CDR3 region has 12 residues. Germline V CDR1 and CDR2: LGHDT, YNNKEL (reference sequence). CDR3 loop: CASSQGGGTQYF.

The V and J genes are TRBV7-2 and TRBJ2-2; the TRBD2 assignment by TCRdb is unverifiable without DNA. The CDR3 consists of 17 residues. Germline CDR1 reads SGHTA; CDR2 reads FQGNSA. CDR3: CASSLELAGGPAGELFF.

The genes are TRBV6-5 and TRBJ2-7. The CDR3 length is 13 residues. Germline CDR1 is MNHEY and CDR2 is SVGAGI. The CDR3 is CASSYSQVDEQYF.

The chain carries TRBV7-9 and TRBJ2-1; TCRdb lists TRBD1, though no DNA is available to test this call. Germline CDR1 and CDR2: SEHNR and FQNEAQ (reference sequence). The CDR3 is 15 residues long. CDR3 amino acids: CASSLGGGAIKEQFF. Filled out from reference TRBV7-9 and TRBJ2-1, the complete variable domain reads DTGVSQNPRHKITKRGQNVTFRCDPISEHNRLYWYRQTLGQGPEFLTYFQNEAQLEKSRLLSDRFSAERPKGSFSTLEIQRTEQGDSAMYLCASSLGGGAIKEQFFGPGTRLTVL.

The chain links TRBV7-2 to TRBJ2-1; the D gene TCRdb calls, TRBD2, cannot be checked with no DNA. The CDR3 contains 13 residues. Germline V CDR1 and CDR2: SGHTA, FQGNSA. Here the CDR3 reads CASSNPSANEQFF.

The chain carries TRBV7-3 and TRBJ2-1; TCRdb calls TRBD2, which cannot be checked without DNA. Germline loops: CDR1 SGHTA, CDR2 FQGTGA. The CDR3 is made up of 15 amino acids. The CDR3 here is CASSLLAGRRNEQFF.

The chain recombines TRBV20-1 with TRBJ2-1; the TCRdb call, TRBD2, lacks DNA for checking. The CDR3 runs to 16 residues. Germline V gene sequence: CDR1 DFQATT, CDR2 SNEGSKA (reference sequence). The CDR3 loop reads CSARNLASGRDNEQFF.

The genes are TRBV5-1 and TRBJ1-1. Germline loops: CDR1 SGHRS, CDR2 YFSETQ. The CDR3 is 14 amino acids. The CDR3 sequence: CASSLEGPNTEAFF.

The CDR3: CASSPSRSSNQPQHF. The V and J genes are TRBV4-3 and TRBJ1-5. The length of the CDR3 is 15 residues. From germline, CDR1 is LGHNA and CDR2 YSLEER.